This entry lists 5 T cell receptor beta chains sequenced from one sample in a study of cytomegalovirus exposure and HLA in healthy donors. Researchers ran the PCR with 60 Vbeta and 13 Jbeta primers. Libraries were prepared by immunoSEQ multiplex PCR; TCRdb keeps only in-frame clonotypes and omits some of them. Of about 120,000 clones listed, around 65% are singletons. Sequencing input: PBMCs. The source of these receptors is a young man in good health and CMV-seronegative.

This clone was counted a few times. The CDR3 loop is CAIRDRGDEQFF. The CDR3 DNA reads as TGTGCCATCCGGGACAGGGGCGATGAGCAGTTCTTC. The rearrangement joins TRBV15 to TRBJ2-1, with 10 bases identical to TRBD1. V shed 10 bases and J 8 bases; nucleotides not matched to a gene: 5. Germline values: CDR1 LNHNV, CDR2 YYDKDF (reference sequence). This CDR3 comprises 12 residues.

This clone occurred once. The chain uses TRBV9 and TRBJ1-2; TRBD1 is a possible D gene (5 bases). Germline V gives CDR1 SGDLS, CDR2 YYNGEE. The CDR3 is 17 residues long. Trimming shortened V by 0 bases and J by 2 bases, and 17 bases separated the two germline ends. DNA of the CDR3: TGTGCCAGCAGCGTAGCTCGAGAGGATGGGGGGAACTATGGCTACACCTTC. The encoded protein is CASSVAREDGGNYGYTF. The variable domain in full, with the rest retrieved from reference TRBV9 and TRBJ1-2, is DSGVTQTPKHLITATGQRVTLRCSPRSGDLSVYWYQQSLDQGLQFLIQYYNGEERAKGNILERFSAQQFPDLHSELNLSSLELGDSALYFCASSVAREDGGNYGYTFGSGTRLTVV.

This chain connects TRBV19 to TRBJ2-1, with a tentative D call TRBD2 (6 bases). Between the trimmed V and J ends, which lost 4 bases and 4 bases, there was a span of 17 bases. Germline CDR1 and CDR2: LNHDA and SQIVND (reference sequence). This CDR3 comprises 16 residues. CDR3 in amino acids: CASSTDAGTRYNEQFF. CDR3 coding DNA: TGTGCCAGTAGTACCGATGCGGGGACGAGGTACAATGAGCAGTTCTTC.

This chain connects TRBV19 to TRBJ2-5; 12 bases match TRBD2. Germline V gene lookup returns CDR1 LNHDA and CDR2 SQIVND (reference sequence). Trimming at V came to 7 bases and at J to 4 bases, leaving 13 bases not matched to a gene. This CDR3 spans 17 amino acids. DNA of the CDR3: TGTGCCAGTAAAAAGACTAGCGGGAGCTCTTGGGGAGAGACCCAGTACTTC. This gives the protein CASKKTSGSSWGETQYF.

The rearrangement joins TRBV19 to TRBJ1-4, with D possibly matching TRBD1 (6 bases). The V end lost 3 bases, the J end lost 5 bases, and 13 bases lay between the germline ends. The CDR3 spans 15 residues. Germline lookup yields CDR1 LNHDA and CDR2 SQIVND (reference sequence). CDR3 nucleotides: TGTGCCAGTAGTATCGGGGGGGCGATCAATGAAAAACTGTTTTTT. It specifies CASSIGGAINEKLFF.